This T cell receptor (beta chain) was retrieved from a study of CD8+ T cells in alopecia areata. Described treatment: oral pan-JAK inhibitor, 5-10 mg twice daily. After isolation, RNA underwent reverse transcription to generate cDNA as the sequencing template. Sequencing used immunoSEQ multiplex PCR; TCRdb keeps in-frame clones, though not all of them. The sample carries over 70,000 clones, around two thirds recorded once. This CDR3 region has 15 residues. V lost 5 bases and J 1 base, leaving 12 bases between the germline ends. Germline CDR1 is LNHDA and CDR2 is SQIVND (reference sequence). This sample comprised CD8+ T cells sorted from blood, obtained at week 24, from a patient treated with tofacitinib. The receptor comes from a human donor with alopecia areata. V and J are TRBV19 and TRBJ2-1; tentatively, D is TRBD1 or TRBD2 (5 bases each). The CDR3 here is CASSSGTSSYNEQFF. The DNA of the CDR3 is TGTGCCAGTAGTTCAGGGACCTCATCCTACAATGAGCAGTTCTTC.